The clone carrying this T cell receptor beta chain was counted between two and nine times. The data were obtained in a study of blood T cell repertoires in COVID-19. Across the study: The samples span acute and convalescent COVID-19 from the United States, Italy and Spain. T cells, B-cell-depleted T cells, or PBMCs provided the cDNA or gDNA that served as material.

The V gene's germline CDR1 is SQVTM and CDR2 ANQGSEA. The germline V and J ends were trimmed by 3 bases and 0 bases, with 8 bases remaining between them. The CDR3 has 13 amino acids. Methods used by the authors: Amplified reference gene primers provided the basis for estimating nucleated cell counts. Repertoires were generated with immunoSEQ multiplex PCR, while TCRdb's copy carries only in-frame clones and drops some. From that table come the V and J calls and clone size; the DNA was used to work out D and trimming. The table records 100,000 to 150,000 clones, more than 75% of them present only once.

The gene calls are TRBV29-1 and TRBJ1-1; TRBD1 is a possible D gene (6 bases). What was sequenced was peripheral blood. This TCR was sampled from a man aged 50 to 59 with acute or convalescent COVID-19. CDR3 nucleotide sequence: TGCAGCGTTGACAGGGGCATGAACACTGAAGCTTTCTTT. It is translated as CSVDRGMNTEAFF.